Sequencing of this T cell receptor (beta chain) was carried out in a study of quantifying T cell responses using KT2 cells. Looking at the study overall: RNA was reverse transcribed with TCR alpha and beta constant-region primers.

A single-stranded UMI oligo with SP2 sequence was ligated to cDNA 3' ends. The first PCR ran three to four cycles with an equimolar RC1.1 and RC1.2 beta primer mix. TCRdb analysed the UMI-ligation and nested PCR reads with MiXCR anew, one entry per CDR3 protein. The sample holds fewer than 45,000 distinct CDR3 sequences; approximately 15% are singletons and the top ten take approximately 45%. In its sample, this clonotype was seen a few times. This receptor was identified in a human donor. Sequenced sample: PBMCs spiked with cells of the T cell clone KT2.

The CDR3 loop is CASSLVDSVYNEQFF. The CDR3 bases are TGTGCCAGCAGCTTAGTGGACTCCGTTTACAATGAGCAGTTCTTC. The gene calls are TRBV7-2 and TRBJ2-1; possible D gene TRBD2, 5 bases. Between the trimmed V and J ends, which lost 1 base and 4 bases, there was a span of 11 bases. The germline gives CDR1 SGHTA, CDR2 FQGNSA. This CDR3 is built from 15 residues.